The entry below describes one TCR beta chain. Its antigen is as yet unknown. TCRdb re-analysed the reads in MiXCR, keeping a single row per CDR3 protein. In the table there are 69,000 or so distinct CDR3 sequences, about 27% of which are singletons. The data originate from a study of T cell repertoires in cytomegalovirus infection. Study in general: Both a matching HLA type and CMV infection were indicated by public TCR beta signatures.

The source of this sequence is a human donor in good health (CMV status not recorded). Some clones in this sample may be carry-over from other donors' samples. This material consisted of CD8+ T cells from cultured PBMCs, taken from culture after CMV antigen stimulation.

The CDR3: CASSEIWGRSSYNEQFF. Written as DNA, the CDR3 is TGTGCCAGCAGTGAAATCTGGGGGCGCAGCTCCTACAATGAGCAGTTCTTC. The rearrangement uses TRBV6-1 and TRBJ2-1; tentative D call: TRBD1 (6 bases). CDR1 is MNHNS, CDR2 SASEGT, per germline. Trimming took 2 bases from V and 0 from J, leaving 14 bases between them. This CDR3 contains 17 residues.